The clone carrying this T cell receptor beta chain showed up many times. Its antigen is unidentified. The sample belongs to a study of spatial heterogeneity in lung cancer. As for the study in general: Each time, sequencing found more beta-chain sequences than alpha-chain sequences.

Time point of the sample: blood at routine non-recurrence follow-up after resection. Unsorted tumor, nontumor lung tissue or cryopreserved PBMC supplied the whole RNA. Via MiXCR, TCRdb re-called the 5' RACE reads, giving one row per CDR3 protein. The sample has roughly 72,000 distinct CDR3 sequences; 8% to 9.5% are singletons. CDR1 is KGHSH and CDR2 is LQKENI in the germline V gene. The germline V and J ends were trimmed by 1 base and 5 bases, with 14 bases remaining between them. This CDR3 is built from 15 residues. The study, taken as a whole, reports: TCRs found ubiquitously expanded in tumor appeared in blood more at resection than at follow-up.

Sequenced here: PBMCs, sampled at follow-up. The receptor was derived from a female donor with early-stage non-small cell lung cancer. The chain uses TRBV18 and TRBJ1-1; the D gene is possibly TRBD1 (5 bases). This CDR3 reads CASSPLRQFGTEAFF. CDR3 DNA sequence: TGTGCCAGCTCACCACTCCGACAGTTTGGGACTGAAGCTTTCTTT.